This T cell receptor (beta chain) is drawn from a study of identical twins. Only a few counts were recorded for this clonotype. The CDR3 sequence is 13 residues long. The V segment lost 6 bases and the J segment 1 base; nucleotides outside the gene matches: 4. Germline lookup yields CDR1 DFQATT and CDR2 SNEGSKA (reference sequence). In TCRdb, the 5' RACE reads were re-called with MiXCR into one record per CDR3 protein. The sample lists 600,000 to 700,000 distinct CDR3 sequences, around 20% occurring once. The same sample was also studied in work on T cells expressing NK-cell markers. From that report: Source material for TCR beta repertoires consisted of sorted CD3+CD56+NKG2C+, CD3+CD56+NKG2C- and CD3+CD56-NKG2C+ T cells. Out of eight donors sequenced, seven tested HCMV-seropositive and the remaining one seronegative. Among CD8+ T cells from over 5 donors, dominant NKG2C+ clonotypes accounted for about 1.0-7.0%. Evidence did not settle whether expanded NKG2C+ T cell clones targeted HCMV.

The V gene is TRBV20-1, the J gene TRBJ1-2, with 8 bases fitting TRBD1. This TCR derives from a young woman in good health. Sequenced material: PBMCs. The CDR3 DNA is TGCAGTGCAGGGACAGGTTTTAACTATGGCTACACCTTC. Its translation: CSAGTGFNYGYTF.